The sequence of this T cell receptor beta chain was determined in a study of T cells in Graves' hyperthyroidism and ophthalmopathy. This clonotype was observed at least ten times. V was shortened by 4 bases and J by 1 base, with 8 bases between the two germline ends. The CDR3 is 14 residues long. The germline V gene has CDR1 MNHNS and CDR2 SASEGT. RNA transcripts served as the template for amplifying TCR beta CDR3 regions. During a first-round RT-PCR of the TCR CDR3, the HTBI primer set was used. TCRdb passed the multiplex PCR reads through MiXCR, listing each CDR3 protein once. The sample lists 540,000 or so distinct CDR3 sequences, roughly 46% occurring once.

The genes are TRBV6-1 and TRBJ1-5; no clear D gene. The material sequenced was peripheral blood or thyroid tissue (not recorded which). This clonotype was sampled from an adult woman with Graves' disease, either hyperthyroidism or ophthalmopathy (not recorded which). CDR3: CASSGLGSNQPQHF. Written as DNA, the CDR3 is TGTGCCAGCAGTGGCCTGGGGAGCAATCAGCCCCAGCATTTT.